This TCR beta chain was recorded in a study of T cells in Graves' hyperthyroidism and ophthalmopathy. Study conclusions and caveats: Most thyroid clonotypes with frequency above 0.001 were detected in blood. The model anticipated ophthalmopathy a median around 6 months pre-onset.

This clonotype was detected ten times or more. Its target is unknown. One junction end does not reproduce the germline sequence, and a read error may be involved. Fresh peripheral blood, 10 ml, yielded the PBMCs. TCR beta CDR3 regions were amplified from RNA transcripts. TCR CDR3 regions were first amplified by RT-PCR with HTBI primers. Via MiXCR, TCRdb re-called the multiplex PCR reads, giving one row per CDR3 protein. The repertoire consists of a few hundred thousand distinct CDR3 sequences, with 15% to 19% occurring once and the leading ten covering less than 9.5%. The CDR3 spans 14 residues. The germline V gene encodes CDR1 SGHRS and CDR2 YFSETQ.

The sequenced sample was blood. V and J are TRBV5-1 and TRBJ2-5; 10 bases fit TRBD2. The sequence derives from a young woman with Graves' hyperthyroidism. CDR3 protein: CASSSSGRGETQYF. The CDR3 nucleotides are TGTGCCAGCAGTTCTAGCGGGAGAGGGGAGACCCAGTACTTC.